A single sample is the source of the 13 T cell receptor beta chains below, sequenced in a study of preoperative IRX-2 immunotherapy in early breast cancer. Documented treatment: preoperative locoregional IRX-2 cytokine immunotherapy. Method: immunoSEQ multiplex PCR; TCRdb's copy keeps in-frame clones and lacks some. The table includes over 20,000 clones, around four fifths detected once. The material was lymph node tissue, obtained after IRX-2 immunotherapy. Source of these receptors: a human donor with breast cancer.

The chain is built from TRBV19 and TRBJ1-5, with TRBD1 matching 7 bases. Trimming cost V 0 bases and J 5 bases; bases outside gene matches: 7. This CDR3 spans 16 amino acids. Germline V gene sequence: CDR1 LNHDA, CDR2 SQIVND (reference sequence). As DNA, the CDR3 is TGTGCCAGTAGTATAGAAACAACAGGGGCCGATCAGCCCCAGCATTTT. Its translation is CASSIETTGADQPQHF. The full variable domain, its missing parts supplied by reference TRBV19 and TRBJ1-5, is DGGITQSPKYLFRKEGQNVTLSCEQNLNHDAMYWYRQDPGQGLRLIYYSQIVNDFQKGDIAEGYSVSREKKESFPLTVTSAQKNPTAFYLCASSIETTGADQPQHFGDGTRLSIL.

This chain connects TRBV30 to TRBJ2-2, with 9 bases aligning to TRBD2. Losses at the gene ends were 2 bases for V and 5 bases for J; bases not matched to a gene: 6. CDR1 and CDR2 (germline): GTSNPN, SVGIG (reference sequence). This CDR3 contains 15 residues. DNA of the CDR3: TGTGCCTGGAGTCCTCTAGCGGGGAGGACCGGGGAGCTGTTTTTT. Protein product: CAWSPLAGRTGELFF.

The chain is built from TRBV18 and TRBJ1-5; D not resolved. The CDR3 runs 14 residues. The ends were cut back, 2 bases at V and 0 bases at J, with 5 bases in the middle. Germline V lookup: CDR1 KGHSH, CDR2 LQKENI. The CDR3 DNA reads TGTGCCAGCTCACCAATTAATAGCAATCAGCCCCAGCATTTT. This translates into CASSPINSNQPQHF.

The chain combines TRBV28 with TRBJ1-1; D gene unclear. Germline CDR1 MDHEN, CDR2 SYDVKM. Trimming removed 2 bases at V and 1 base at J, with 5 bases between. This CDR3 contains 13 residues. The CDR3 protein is CASSLLPNTEAFF. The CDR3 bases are TGTGCCAGCAGTTTACTCCCGAACACTGAAGCTTTCTTT.

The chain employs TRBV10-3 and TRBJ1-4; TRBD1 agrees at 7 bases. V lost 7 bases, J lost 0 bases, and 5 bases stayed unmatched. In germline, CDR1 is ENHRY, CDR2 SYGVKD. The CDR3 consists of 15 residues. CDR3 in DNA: TGTGCCATCAACAAGGGACAGACAACTAATGAAAAACTGTTTTTT. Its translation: CAINKGQTTNEKLFF.

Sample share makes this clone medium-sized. Here the CDR3 DNA reads TGTGCCAGCAGCGTTCAAGGGAGTTACGAGCAGTACTTC. Protein product: CASSVQGSYEQYF. The chain couples TRBV14 to TRBJ2-7; TRBD2 is a possible D gene (5 bases). The CDR3 contains 13 residues. From germline, CDR1 is SGHDN and CDR2 FVKESK. Between the trimmed V and J ends, which lost 5 bases and 4 bases, there was a span of 12 bases.

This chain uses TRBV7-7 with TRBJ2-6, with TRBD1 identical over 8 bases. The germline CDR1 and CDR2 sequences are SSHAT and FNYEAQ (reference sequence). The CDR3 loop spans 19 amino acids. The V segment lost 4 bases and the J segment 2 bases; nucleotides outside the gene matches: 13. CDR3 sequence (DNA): TGTGCCAGCAGCTCTCCCCGCGGGTCCAGGGGGCCTGGGGCCAACGTCCTGACTTTC. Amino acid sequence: CASSSPRGSRGPGANVLTF.

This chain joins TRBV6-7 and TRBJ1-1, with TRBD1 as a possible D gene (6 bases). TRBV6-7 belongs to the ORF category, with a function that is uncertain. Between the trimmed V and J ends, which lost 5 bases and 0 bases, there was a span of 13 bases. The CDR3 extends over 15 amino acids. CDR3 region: CASSATTGMNTEAFF. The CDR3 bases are TGTGCCAGCAGTGCCACGACAGGTATGAACACTGAAGCTTTCTTT.

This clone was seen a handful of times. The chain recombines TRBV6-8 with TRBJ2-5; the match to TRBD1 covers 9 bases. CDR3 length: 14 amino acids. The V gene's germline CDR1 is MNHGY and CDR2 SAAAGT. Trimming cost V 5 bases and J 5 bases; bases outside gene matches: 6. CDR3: CASSPSTGGETQYF. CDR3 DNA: TGTGCCAGCAGTCCTTCGACAGGGGGGGAGACCCAGTACTTC.

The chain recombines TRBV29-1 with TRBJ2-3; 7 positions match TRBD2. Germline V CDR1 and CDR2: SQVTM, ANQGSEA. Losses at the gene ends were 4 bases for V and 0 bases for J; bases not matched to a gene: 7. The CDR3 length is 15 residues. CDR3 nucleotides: TGCAGCGTTGGTACGGGGGGAACTAGCACAGATACGCAGTATTTT. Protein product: CSVGTGGTSTDTQYF.

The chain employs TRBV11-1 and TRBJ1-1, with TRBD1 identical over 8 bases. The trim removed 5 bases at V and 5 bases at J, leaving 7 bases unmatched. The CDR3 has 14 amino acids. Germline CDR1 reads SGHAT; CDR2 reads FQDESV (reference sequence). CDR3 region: CASSESTGGTEAFF. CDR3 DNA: TGTGCCAGCAGCGAGAGTACAGGGGGTACTGAAGCTTTCTTT.

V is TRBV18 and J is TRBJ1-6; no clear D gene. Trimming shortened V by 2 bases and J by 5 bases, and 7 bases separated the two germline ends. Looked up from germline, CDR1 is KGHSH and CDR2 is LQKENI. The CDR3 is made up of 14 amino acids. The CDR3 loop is CASSPGVDNSPLHF. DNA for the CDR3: TGTGCCAGCTCACCAGGGGTCGATAATTCACCCCTCCACTTT.

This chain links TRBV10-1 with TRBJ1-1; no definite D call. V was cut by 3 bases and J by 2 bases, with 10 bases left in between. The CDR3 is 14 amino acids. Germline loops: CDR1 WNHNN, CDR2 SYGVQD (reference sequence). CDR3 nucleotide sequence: TGCGCCAGCAGTGAAAGTCTCGGTAACACTGAAGCTTTCTTT. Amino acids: CASSESLGNTEAFF.